This note documents a single T cell receptor beta chain sequence. This clone was seen only a few times. Its antigen target is currently unknown. No base quality information exists; no much larger clone differs at one position. Other DNA sequences in this sample translate to the same CDR3. This entry belongs to a study of shared clonotypes between healthy human individuals (dated by TCRdb to the early 2020s). Background for the entire study: The cohort comprised two women and a few men aged 18 to 49 years. For each donor, three plates each were used for CD4 naive and CD4 memory, two plates were used for CD8 naive, and one plate was used for CD8 memory. To estimate repertoire size and how much clonotype sharing occurs between individuals, the study deeply sequenced the blood TCR repertoires of five or six healthy adults. To increase sequencing depth and limit assay-specific biases, TCR repertoire library preparation and sequencing were carried out by different laboratories using diverse techniques. Each donor's leukapheresis produced roughly between about 0.9 and 9.5 billion PBMCs. General findings and caveats noted by the study authors: The genetic and exposure-history diversity represented was limited by the small number of donors. Only blood was sampled, and tissue TCR repertoires likely differ from those in blood. Based on pairwise subsampling, the degree of clonotype sharing among donors was expected to be affected by sequencing depth. Rarefaction of sorted-subset datasets indicated incomplete sequencing despite the large sequencing depth. Clonotypes shared by all four sorted-subset donors showed higher generation probabilities than non-shared clonotypes. Estimated clonotype richness was generally larger for naive than for memory subsets. When four donors were compared, the shared fraction of clonotypes was about 5% for naive CD4, roughly 3.3% for naive CD8, more than 2% for memory CD4, and 0.3% to 0.5% for memory CD8.

From a lookup of the germline V gene, CDR1 and CDR2 are MNHEY and SVGAGI. From its cysteine to its phenylalanine, the CDR3 spans 12 amino acids. Only CDR3 DNA is held: 36 bases, read in frame from base 1. Trimming costs V 2 bases and J 6 bases, and their ends lie 7 bases apart. Using the deep immunoSEQ assay, TCR CDR3 regions were amplified from genomic DNA by multiplex PCR. Extracted genomic DNA from each cell subset was distributed evenly across all wells of several immunoSEQ 96-well plates, and each plate was treated as a replicate. For sorted subsets, each replicate PCR was loaded with about 200 ng genomic DNA, equivalent to some 31,000 T cell genomes. The purified libraries were quantified using a Qubit 3.0 fluorometer, sized with a Bioanalyzer 2100, and then quantified again using the KAPA Library Quantification kit. Every immunoSEQ 96-well plate was sequenced on a separate single-read 150-cycle Illumina NextSeq 550 flow cell. The original pipeline was this. Because only junctional sequences without quality scores were contained in the immunoSEQ output, filtering matching that applied to full-length reads could not be performed. Sequences were annotated with PyIR, a Python wrapper for IgBLAST v1.9, using IMGT germline references to assign V/J genes and CDR3. Reads were removed for weak V/J assignments (E-value above 1e-6), missing CDR3, stop codons, out-of-frame junctions, or ambiguous translated residues. V3J clonotypes were defined as sequences sharing an identical inferred V gene, J gene, and CDR3 amino acid sequence. Percentage overlap between repertoires was computed as shared unique clonotypes divided by the size of the smaller repertoire. Three approaches were used to assess repertoire richness: RTK rarefaction, the Chao1 estimator, and Recon v2.1 estimates of unobserved clonotypes. Generation probabilities were computed with OLGA for all TCRbeta clonotypes obtained by the gDNA method from several donors. Here the immuneACCESS table is served through TCRdb, limited to in-frame sequences with V and J called. Missing clones are a known gap in these copies; in checked studies unresolved V genes cover under half, and the rest lacks a known reason. The DNA gave D and trimming, while V, J and clone size come from that table. The sample includes 780,000 or so clones, with 55% to 75% observed a single time. Less than 2% of the sample is in the top ten clones.

The donors were healthy, HIV-negative adults with no recently reported acute infections or vaccinations. Every donor was a Caucasian adult residing in Nashville, Tennessee, USA. Magnetic negative selection was used to enrich CD4+ T cells, after which naive cells were positively selected on CD45RA and the negative fraction became the memory subset. After blood collection by leukapheresis, PBMCs were isolated using Ficoll-Histopaque density gradient centrifugation and then cryopreserved in the vapor phase of liquid nitrogen. Purity and quantity of every magnetically sorted T cell population were checked by analytical flow cytometry. Genomic DNA was isolated from each sorted fraction and quantified by UV absorbance on a Nanodrop 2000c.

This clonotype was obtained from a woman under 40 in good health. Material for sequencing was memory CD4+ T cells sorted from blood. The label giving this sample's cell subset or site can be read as: CD45RA-negative fraction. The chain employs TRBV6-5 and TRBJ1-2; the D segment could be TRBD1, given 5 matching bases. The DNA sequence is as follows: TGTGCCAGCAGTTACAAGGGGAATGGCTACACCTTC. Its translation reads: CASSYKGNGYTF.